The clone carrying this TCR beta chain was detected once. The data were taken from a study of PD-L1 blockade in urothelial cancer. V was cut by 7 bases and J by 7 bases, with 13 bases left in between. This CDR3 spans 12 amino acids. Per germline, CDR1 MDHEN and CDR2 SYDVKM. Data came from immunoSEQ multiplex PCR; TCRdb stores just in-frame clones and leaves some out. The sample has 80,000 to 130,000 clones; around 90% are singletons. The rearrangement links TRBV28 to TRBJ1-1; tentatively, D is TRBD1 (5 bases). This receptor was identified in a woman older than 75 with urothelial cancer. The sequencing here drew on PBMCs, taken around atezolizumab (anti-PD-L1) treatment. The CDR3 sequence is CASTSWTSEAFF. The CDR3 DNA follows: TGTGCCAGCACTTCCTGGACAAGTGAAGCTTTCTTT.